This is a list of T cell receptor beta chains from one sample in a study of blood T cell repertoires in COVID-19. Repertoires were generated with immunoSEQ multiplex PCR, while TCRdb's copy carries only in-frame clones and drops some. Counted here are approximately 260,000 clones, 70% to 90% occurring once; the ten biggest clones make up 3.7%. What was sequenced was peripheral blood. The receptor set was obtained from a woman between 40 and 55 years old with acute or convalescent COVID-19. The CDR3 runs from the conserved cysteine through the conserved F or W. D genes are given only for firm matches. Clone size is stated in some rows and not others, as once, few, many or a class when expanded.

>.|14|TRBJ1-2|TRBV5-1|.
TGCGCCAGCAGCTTGTCGGGGGAAGCCTATGGCTACACCTTC
CASSLSGEAYGYTF
>.|12|TRBJ1-2|TRBV19|TRBD1
TGTGCCAGTAGACAGGGGGCGCGGGGCTACACCTTC
CASRQGARGYTF
>.|15|TRBJ2-1|TRBV5-1|TRBD2
TGCGCCAGCAGCGGACTAGCGGGGGTAACGAATGAGCAGTTCTTC
CASSGLAGVTNEQFF
>.|13|TRBJ1-1|TRBV7-9|.
TGTGCCAGCAGCTTAACAGGGAACACTGAAGCTTTCTTT
CASSLTGNTEAFF
>.|15|TRBJ1-5|TRBV2|TRBD1
TGTGCCAGCAGTGATATGAGACAGGGGAGGCAGCCCCAGCATTTT
CASSDMRQGRQPQHF
>.|13|TRBJ2-5|TRBV18|.
TGTGCCAGCTCCCCTGGCATGCAAGAGACCCAGTACTTC
CASSPGMQETQYF
>once|16|TRBJ1-3|TRBV6-5|.
TGTGCCAGCAGTTATACAGGAAGGGCTTCTGGAAACACCATATATTTT
CASSYTGRASGNTIYF
>.|15|TRBJ2-3|TRBV6-5|TRBD1
TGTGCCAGCAGTAATGGACAGGGTAACACAGATACGCAGTATTTT
CASSNGQGNTDTQYF
>.|18|TRBJ2-3|TRBV24-1|TRBD2
TGTGCCACCAGTGATTTTAGCGGGGGGCCCCGGGATGCAGATACGCAGTATTTT
CATSDFSGGPRDADTQYF
>.|15|TRBJ1-2|TRBV6-5|.
TGTGCCAGCCGGGCGATTGACGGACAGACGGGTGGCTACACCTTC
CASRAIDGQTGGYTF
>.|13|TRBJ2-2|TRBV6-5|.
TGTGCCAGCAGTTCGGGGGATCCCGGGGAGCTGTTTTTT
CASSSGDPGELFF
>.|18|TRBJ2-2|TRBV11-2|.
TGTGCCAGCAGCTATCTGGTGGTGGCAGGGGGGCACACCGGGGAGCTGTTTTTT
CASSYLVVAGGHTGELFF
>.|14|TRBJ1-1|TRBV5-1|.
TGCGCCAGCAGCTTGGGAGGAGGGAACACTGAAGCTTTCTTT
CASSLGGGNTEAFF
>.|15|TRBJ2-1|TRBV6-4|TRBD2
TGTGCCAGCAGTGACTCCGCGGGGGCCTACAATGAGCAGTTCTTC
CASSDSAGAYNEQFF
>.|14|TRBJ1-1|TRBV5-1|TRBD1
TGCGCCAGCAGCGACAGGGTCATGAACACTGAAGCTTTCTTT
CASSDRVMNTEAFF
>.|12|TRBJ1-4|TRBV18|.
TGTGCCAGCTCACGAGGCAATGAAAAACTGTTTTTT
CASSRGNEKLFF
>once|14|TRBJ1-1|TRBV4-1|.
TGCGCCAGCAGCCCCGTCGGGTCGAACACTGAAGCTTTCTTT
CASSPVGSNTEAFF
>few|15|TRBJ1-1|TRBV7-2|.
TGTGCCAGCAGCGCCCAGGGGCCCATTAACACTGAAGCTTTCTTT
CASSAQGPINTEAFF
>once|14|TRBJ1-2|TRBV5-1|.
TGCGCCAGCCGCTTCACGGAGGGACACTATGGCTACACCTTC
CASRFTEGHYGYTF
>.|14|TRBJ1-1|TRBV10-2|.
TGCGCCAGCAGTGAGTCGGAGATGAACACTGAAGCTTTCTTT
CASSESEMNTEAFF
>.|14|TRBJ1-2|TRBV5-6|.
TGTGCCAGCAGCTTAACAGGGATGAACTATGGCTACACCTTC
CASSLTGMNYGYTF
>.|15|TRBJ1-1|TRBV6-6|TRBD1
TGTGCCAGCAGTTACCAACAGGGGCCGGGTACTGAAGCTTTCTTT
CASSYQQGPGTEAFF
>once|13|TRBJ1-2|TRBV21-1|.
TGTGCCAGCAGCAGACACAGGGGGCGCGGCTACACCTTC
CASSRHRGRGYTF
>once|15|TRBJ1-2|TRBV7-9|.
TGTGCCAGCAGCTTAGCGAGGGAAGCTAACTATGGCTACACCTTC
CASSLAREANYGYTF
>.|16|TRBJ2-3|TRBV12-5|.
TGTGCTAGTGGAATAATAGCAGGGGGGACCACAGATACGCAGTATTTT
CASGIIAGGTTDTQYF
>.|13|TRBJ1-1|TRBV2|.
TGTGCCAGCAGTGAGGCAGTTTGGACTGAAGCTTTCTTT
CASSEAVWTEAFF
>.|15|TRBJ2-1|TRBV19|TRBD2
TGTGCCAGTAGTCCCGGGGTAGCGGGGTACAATGAGCAGTTCTTC
CASSPGVAGYNEQFF
>.|15|TRBJ2-3|TRBV3-1/TRBV3-2|TRBD2
TGTGCCAGCAGCCCAGCGGGGGCACCCACAGATACGCAGTATTTT
CASSPAGAPTDTQYF
>.|13|TRBJ2-5|TRBV2|TRBD1
TGTGCCAGCAGGGGACAGATCCAAGAGACCCAGTACTTC
CASRGQIQETQYF
>.|16|TRBJ2-1|TRBV9|.
TGTGCCAGCAGCGTAGATGGGGGGGGCACCTACAATGAGCAGTTCTTC
CASSVDGGGTYNEQFF
>.|14|TRBJ2-5|TRBV2|.
TGTGCCAGCAGTGGTAGACTAGTGGAGGAGACCCAGTACTTC
CASSGRLVEETQYF
>.|20|TRBJ1-1|TRBV21-1|.
TGTGCCAGCAGCAAAGGTTGTGACACTCGCTCCCCCTCCTTTAACACTGAAGCTTTCTTT
CASSKGCDTRSPSFNTEAFF
>.|17|TRBJ1-1|TRBV27|TRBD1
TGTGCCAGCAGTTCTTCCCCGGACAGGGAAGGGAACACTGAAGCTTTCTTT
CASSSSPDREGNTEAFF
>.|15|TRBJ2-4|TRBV6-5|.
TGTGCCAGCAGGGCCCAGGGACATTCCAAAAACATTCAGTACTTC
CASRAQGHSKNIQYF
>.|14|TRBJ2-4|TRBV2|TRBD1
TGTGCCAGCAGACCGGGACAGGGAATCGACATTCAGTACTTC
CASRPGQGIDIQYF
>.|14|TRBJ1-6|TRBV5-1|TRBD1
TGCGCCAGCAGCTTAGGACAGGTAACTTCACCCCTCCACTTT
CASSLGQVTSPLHF
>few|11|TRBJ1-3|TRBV12-3/TRBV12-4|.
TGTGCCAGCAGCCCATCAGGCACCATATATTTT
CASSPSGTIYF
>.|14|TRBJ1-1|TRBV7-2|.
TGTGCCAGCGGCCCCAGGGGTTCTGGGGCTGAAGCTTTCTTT
CASGPRGSGAEAFF
>.|13|TRBJ1-2|TRBV12-3/TRBV12-4|.
TGTGCCAGCACCCGCGGACAGCTTCGAGGCTACACCTTC
CASTRGQLRGYTF
>few|15|TRBJ1-5|TRBV19|.
TGTGCCAGTACCTTAGATGGGAGAGGAAATCAGCCCCAGCATTTT
CASTLDGRGNQPQHF
>.|14|TRBJ2-1|TRBV5-6|TRBD2
TGTGCCAGCAGCTTTAGCGGGGGGGCCGGTGAGCAGTTCTTC
CASSFSGGAGEQFF
>.|15|TRBJ2-1|TRBV24-1|TRBD2
TGTGCCACCAGTGGTAGCGGGAGCTCCTACAATGAGCAGTTCTTC
CATSGSGSSYNEQFF
>.|14|TRBJ1-6|TRBV2|TRBD1
TGTGCCAGCAGATCCGGACAGGGGAGTTCACCCCTCCACTTT
CASRSGQGSSPLHF
>.|14|TRBJ1-1|TRBV6-5|.
TGTGCCAGCAGTCCGGTGGGGGCGAGGACTGAAGCTTTCTTT
CASSPVGARTEAFF
>.|14|TRBJ2-1|TRBV14|.
TGTGCCAGCAGCCACGAACAGATGTACAATGAGCAGTTCTTC
CASSHEQMYNEQFF
>.|17|TRBJ1-6|TRBV18|.
TGTGCCAGCTCACCCCTCCGGGATCGGGCCTATAATTCACCCCTCCACTTT
CASSPLRDRAYNSPLHF
>.|16|TRBJ1-1|TRBV12-5|TRBD1
TGTGCTAGTGGTTTTTTCAAAGGGACAGGGGAGACTGAAGCTTTCTTT
CASGFFKGTGETEAFF
>.|12|TRBJ1-1|TRBV3-1/TRBV3-2|.
TGTGTCACCCGGGGGGAAGGCACTGAAGCTTTCTTT
CVTRGEGTEAFF
>.|13|TRBJ1-1|TRBV29-1|TRBD1
TGCAGCGCCGCGGACAGGGCTAACACTGAAGCTTTCTTT
CSAADRANTEAFF
>.|14|TRBJ1-2|TRBV30|.
TGTGCCTGGAGTATAGGGCCTAGCAACTATGGCTACACCTTC
CAWSIGPSNYGYTF
>once|15|TRBJ1-2|TRBV6-1|.
TGTGCCAGCAGTGAAATCTGGCCGCCTAACTATGGCTACACCTTC
CASSEIWPPNYGYTF
>.|18|TRBJ1-6|TRBV4-1|TRBD1
TGCGCCAGCAGCCAAGGTCGGACAGGGAGCTCCTATAATTCACCCCTCCACTTT
CASSQGRTGSSYNSPLHF
>.|15|TRBJ1-1|TRBV5-1|.
TGCGCCAGCAGCTTAGGCCGGGGGGCGAAGACTGAAGCTTTCTTT
CASSLGRGAKTEAFF